This TCR beta chain was sequenced during a study of cytomegalovirus exposure and HLA in healthy donors. Looking at the study overall: As released early, the data held about 85 million unique TCRs from HLA-typed donors. For the approximately 360 genotyped donors, roughly 80% fell within the Caucasian-associated ancestry cluster. General observations from the study: The analysis excluded some indistinguishable V segments, including TRBV6-2 and TRBV6-3.

The CDR3 is 15 amino acids. J lost 2 bases, V lost 4 bases, and 4 bases had no gene match. From germline, CDR1 is SGHVS and CDR2 FNYEAQ. Remarks on this clone: Its antigen is unknown.

This PCR relied on a set of 60 Vbeta primers and 13 Jbeta primers. Using immunoSEQ multiplex PCR, the repertoire was profiled, and TCRdb retains in-frame clones only, with some absent. This sample has about 150,000 clones; around three quarters occur once, and the top ten carry approximately 2.3%. Healthy bone marrow donors made up the donor group. The sample taken for sequencing was PBMCs. The sequence was obtained from a woman in her fifties or sixties in good health and CMV-seropositive. This chain uses TRBV7-6 with TRBJ2-2; TRBD2 matches at 7 bases. This chain's CDR3 is CASSSSGRNTGELFF. The DNA of the CDR3 is TGTGCCAGCAGCTCTAGCGGCCGAAACACCGGGGAGCTGTTTTTT.